This T cell receptor (beta chain) was recorded in a study of beta chain features in type 1 diabetes. There are a few counts of this clone. One heparinised blood draw, averaging about 120 mL, came from each donor. Germline V CDR1 and CDR2: SGHTA, FQGNSA. The V and J ends lost 0 bases and 0 bases, in that order; junction bases with no gene match: 3. CDR3 length: 17 residues. Sequenced material consisted of expressed TCRB transcripts (all of the isolated RNA was reverse transcribed). Profiling relied on immunoSEQ multiplex PCR, and the TCRdb table lists in-frame clones only, not all of them. The table has roughly 330,000 clones, roughly 11% seen once.

This rearrangement joins TRBV7-2 to TRBJ2-2, with 8 bases fitting TRBD2. Specimen: naive CD4+ T cells from blood. The sequence was obtained from a woman in her 30s in good health. The CDR3 sequence is CASSLAMGLANTGELFF. Here the CDR3 DNA reads TGTGCCAGCAGCTTAGCGATGGGACTAGCGAACACCGGGGAGCTGTTTTTT.